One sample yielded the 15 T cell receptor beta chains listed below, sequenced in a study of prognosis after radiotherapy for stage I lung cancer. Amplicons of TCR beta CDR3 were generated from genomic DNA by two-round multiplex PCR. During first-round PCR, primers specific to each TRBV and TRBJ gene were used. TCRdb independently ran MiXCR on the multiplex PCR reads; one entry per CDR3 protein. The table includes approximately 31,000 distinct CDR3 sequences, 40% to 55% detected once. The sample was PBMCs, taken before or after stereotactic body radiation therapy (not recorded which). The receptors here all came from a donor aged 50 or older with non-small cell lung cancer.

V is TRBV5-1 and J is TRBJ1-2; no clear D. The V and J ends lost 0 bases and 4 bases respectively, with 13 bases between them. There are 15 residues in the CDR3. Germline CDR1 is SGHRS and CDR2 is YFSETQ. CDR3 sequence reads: CASSLGSGLSYGYTF. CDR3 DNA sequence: TGCGCCAGCAGCTTGGGATCCGGGTTGAGCTATGGCTACACCTTC.

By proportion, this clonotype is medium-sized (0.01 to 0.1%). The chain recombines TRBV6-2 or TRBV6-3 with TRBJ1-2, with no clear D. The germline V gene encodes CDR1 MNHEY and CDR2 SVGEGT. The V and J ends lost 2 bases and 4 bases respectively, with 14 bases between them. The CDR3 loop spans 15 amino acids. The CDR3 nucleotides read TGTGCCAGCAGTTACGGCCGGGTACGGGGCTATGGCTACACCTTC. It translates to CASSYGRVRGYGYTF.

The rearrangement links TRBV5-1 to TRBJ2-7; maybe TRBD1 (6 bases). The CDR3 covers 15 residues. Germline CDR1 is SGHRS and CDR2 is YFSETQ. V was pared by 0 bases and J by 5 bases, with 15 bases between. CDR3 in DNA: TGCGCCAGCAGCTTGGAGGGGGTCTTCCCTGACGAGCAGTACTTC. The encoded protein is CASSLEGVFPDEQYF. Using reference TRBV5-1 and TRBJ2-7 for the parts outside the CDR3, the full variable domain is KAGVTQTPRYLIKTRGQQVTLSCSPISGHRSVSWYQQTPGQGLQFLFEYFSETQRNKGNFPGRFSGRQFSNSRSEMNVSTLELGDSALYLCASSLEGVFPDEQYFGPGTRLTVT.

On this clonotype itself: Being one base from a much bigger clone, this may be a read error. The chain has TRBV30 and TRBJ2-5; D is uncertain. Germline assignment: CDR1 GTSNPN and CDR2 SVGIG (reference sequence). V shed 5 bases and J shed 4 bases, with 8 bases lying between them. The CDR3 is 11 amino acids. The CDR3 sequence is CAWGWRETQYF. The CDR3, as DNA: TGTGCCTGGGGGTGGCGAGAGACCCAGTACTTC.

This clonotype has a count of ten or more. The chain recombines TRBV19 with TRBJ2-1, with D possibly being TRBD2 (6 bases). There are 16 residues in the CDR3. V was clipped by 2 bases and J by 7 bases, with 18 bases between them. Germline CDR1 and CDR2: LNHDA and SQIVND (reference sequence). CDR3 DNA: TGTGCCAGTAGTATAATTCCGCGGGATGGGGTAAATGAGCAGTTCTTC. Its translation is CASSIIPRDGVNEQFF.

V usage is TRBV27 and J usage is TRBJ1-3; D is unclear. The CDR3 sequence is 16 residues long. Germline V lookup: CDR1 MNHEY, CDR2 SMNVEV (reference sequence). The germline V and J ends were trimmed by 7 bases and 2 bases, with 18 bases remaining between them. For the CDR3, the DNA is TGTGCCAGCACCGCTTCGGCCCGGGAGCCTGGAAACACCATATATTTT. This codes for CASTASAREPGNTIYF.

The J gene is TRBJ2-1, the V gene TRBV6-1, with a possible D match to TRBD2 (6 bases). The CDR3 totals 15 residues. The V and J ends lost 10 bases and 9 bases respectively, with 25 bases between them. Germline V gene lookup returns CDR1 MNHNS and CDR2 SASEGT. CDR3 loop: CAIRALAGGPSEQFF. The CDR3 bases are TGTGCCATCAGAGCACTAGCTGGAGGGCCAAGTGAGCAGTTCTTC.

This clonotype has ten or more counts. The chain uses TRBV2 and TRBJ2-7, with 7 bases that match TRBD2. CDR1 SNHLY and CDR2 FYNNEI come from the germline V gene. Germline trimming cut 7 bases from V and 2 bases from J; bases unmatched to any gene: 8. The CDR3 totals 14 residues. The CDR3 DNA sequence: TGTGCCAGCAAACAGAGCGGGACCACCTACGAGCAGTACTTC. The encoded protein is CASKQSGTTYEQYF.

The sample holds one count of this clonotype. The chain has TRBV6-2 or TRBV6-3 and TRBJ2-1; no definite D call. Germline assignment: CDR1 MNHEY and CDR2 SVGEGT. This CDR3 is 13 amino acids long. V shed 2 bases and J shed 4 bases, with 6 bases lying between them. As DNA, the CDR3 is TGTGCCAGCAGTTACAGCCGTTACAATGAGCAGTTCTTC. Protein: CASSYSRYNEQFF.

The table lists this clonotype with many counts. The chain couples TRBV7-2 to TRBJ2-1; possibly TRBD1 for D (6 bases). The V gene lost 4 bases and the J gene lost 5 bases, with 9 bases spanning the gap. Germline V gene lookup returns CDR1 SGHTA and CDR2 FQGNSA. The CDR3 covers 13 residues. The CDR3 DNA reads TGTGCCAGCAGCTCGGGACACAACAATGAGCAGTTCTTC. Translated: CASSSGHNNEQFF. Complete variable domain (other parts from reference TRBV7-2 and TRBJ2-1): GAGVSQSPSNKVTEKGKDVELRCDPISGHTALYWYRQSLGQGLEFLIYFQGNSAPDKSGLPSDRFSAERTGGSVSTLTIQRTQQEDSAVYLCASSSGHNNEQFFGPGTRLTVL.

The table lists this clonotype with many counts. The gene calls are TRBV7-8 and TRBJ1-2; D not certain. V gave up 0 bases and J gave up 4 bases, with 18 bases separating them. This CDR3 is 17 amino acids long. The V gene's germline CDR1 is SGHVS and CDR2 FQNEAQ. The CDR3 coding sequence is TGTGCCAGCAGCTTAGCCGCGATAGTCCGCCTCGGCTATGGCTACACCTTC. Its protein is CASSLAAIVRLGYGYTF.

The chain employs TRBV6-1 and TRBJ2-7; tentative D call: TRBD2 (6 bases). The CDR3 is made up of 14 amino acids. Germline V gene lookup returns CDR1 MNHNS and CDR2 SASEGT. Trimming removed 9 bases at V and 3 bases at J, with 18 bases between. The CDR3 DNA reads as TGTGCCAGTAGGCTAGCCGGGAGCTACTACGAGCAGTACTTC. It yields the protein CASRLAGSYYEQYF.

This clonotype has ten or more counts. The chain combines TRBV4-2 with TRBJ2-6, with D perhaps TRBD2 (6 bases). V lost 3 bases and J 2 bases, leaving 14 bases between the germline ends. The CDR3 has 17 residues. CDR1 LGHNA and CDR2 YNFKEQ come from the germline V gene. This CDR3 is CASSQGLGEAGANVLTF. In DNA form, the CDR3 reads TGTGCCAGCAGCCAGGGCCTAGGGGAGGCTGGGGCCAACGTCCTGACTTTC.

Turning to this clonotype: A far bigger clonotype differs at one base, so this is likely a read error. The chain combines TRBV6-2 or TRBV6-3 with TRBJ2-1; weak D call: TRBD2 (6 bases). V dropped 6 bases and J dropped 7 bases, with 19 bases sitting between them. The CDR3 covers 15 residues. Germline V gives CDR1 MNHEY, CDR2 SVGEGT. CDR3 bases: TGTGCCAGCAGCCCCTATGCGGGAAGTATTAATGAGCAGTTCTTC. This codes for CASSPYAGSINEQFF.

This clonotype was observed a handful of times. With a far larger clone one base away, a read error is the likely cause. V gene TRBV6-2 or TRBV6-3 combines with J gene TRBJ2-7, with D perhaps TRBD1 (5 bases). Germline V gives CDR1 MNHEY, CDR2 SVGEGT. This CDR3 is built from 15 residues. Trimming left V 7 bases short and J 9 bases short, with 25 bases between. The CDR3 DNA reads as TGTGCCAGCACTCGGACACCCCGTCTAGGGTGCGTGCAGTACTTC. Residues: CASTRTPRLGCVQYF.